Below, one T cell receptor beta chain is given with its context. It lacks a known antigen. The record has no base qualities; no much larger clone is one base away. Reading the germline V gene gives CDR1 MNHEY and CDR2 SVGAGI. Counted from cysteine to phenylalanine, this CDR3 has 13 amino acids. The read is trimmed to its CDR3 DNA, 39 bases read in frame from base 1. Trimming at the junction amounts to 6 bases on V and 6 bases on J, and the germline ends lie 15 bases apart. This sample is part of a study of shared clonotypes between healthy human individuals (dated by TCRdb to about 2020). For context, the study as a whole: A couple of women and a few men aged 18 to 49 years were included in the cohort. Libraries were prepared and TCR repertoires were sequenced by different laboratories using diverse techniques, in order to increase sequencing depth and limit assay-specific biases. For each donor, three plates each were used for CD4 naive and CD4 memory, two plates were used for CD8 naive, and one plate was used for CD8 memory. Per donor, leukapheresis produced somewhere between about 0.9 and 9 billion PBMCs. To estimate repertoire size and how much clonotype sharing occurs between individuals, the study deeply sequenced the blood TCR repertoires of five or six healthy adults.

Using the deep immunoSEQ assay, multiplex PCR amplified TCR CDR3 regions from genomic DNA. For each cell subset, the extracted genomic DNA was distributed evenly across all wells of several immunoSEQ 96-well plates, and each plate served as one replicate. For sorted subsets, each replicate PCR was loaded with about 0.2 ug genomic DNA, equivalent to 30,000 or so T cell genomes. Purified libraries were measured with a Qubit 3.0 fluorometer, size-checked on a Bioanalyzer 2100, and measured again with the KAPA Library Quantification kit. Every immunoSEQ 96-well plate was sequenced on a separate single-read 150-cycle Illumina NextSeq 550 flow cell. The original methods were these. Because the immunoSEQ output held only junctional sequences and lacked quality scores, the filtering could not match the filtering applied to full-length reads. To assign V/J genes and CDR3, sequences were annotated using PyIR, a Python wrapper for IgBLAST v1.9, with IMGT germline references. Any read was removed if the V/J assignment was weak (E-value above 1e-6), the CDR3 was missing, or the read contained stop codons, out-of-frame junctions, or ambiguous translated residues. A V3J clonotype was defined by an identical inferred V gene, J gene, and CDR3 amino acid sequence. Percentage overlap between repertoires was computed as shared unique clonotypes divided by the size of the smaller repertoire. Richness of each repertoire was evaluated using RTK rarefaction, the Chao1 estimator, and Recon v2.1 estimates of unobserved clonotypes. Generation probabilities were computed with OLGA for all TCRbeta clonotypes obtained by the gDNA method from four donors. The source is immuneACCESS, and TCRdb retained only in-frame sequences with V and J called. Part of the clones is not carried over; for the studies checked, unresolved V genes explain less than half of this, and the remainder is unexplained. Clone size and the V and J calls come from that table; the DNA yielded D and trimming. This sample holds about 1.1 million clones; 75% to 80% were observed only once. The ten largest account for roughly 0.57% of the sample.

The donors were healthy, HIV-negative adults with no recently reported acute infections or vaccinations. Only Caucasian adults living in Nashville, Tennessee, USA were represented among the donors. CD4+ T cells were enriched through magnetic negative selection, after which naive cells were positively selected on CD45RA and the remaining negative fraction served as the memory subset. Blood was collected by leukapheresis, and PBMCs were isolated by Ficoll-Histopaque density gradient centrifugation and then cryopreserved in liquid nitrogen vapor phase. Analytical flow cytometry was used to check the purity and quantity of each magnetically sorted T cell population. Each sorted fraction had its genomic DNA isolated and then quantified by UV absorbance on a Nanodrop 2000c. The investigation overall reported the following: Pairwise subsampling indicated that sequencing depth was expected to affect the degree of clonotype sharing among donors. The small number of donors limited the genetic and exposure-history diversity represented. About 4.5% of naive CD4, 3.5% of naive CD8, approximately 2% of memory CD4, and 0.4% of memory CD8 clonotypes were shared across several donors. Rarefaction of sorted-subset datasets indicated incomplete sequencing despite the large sequencing depth. Sampling was limited to blood, and TCR repertoires in tissue likely differ from TCR repertoires in blood. Larger estimated clonotype richness was generally found for naive subsets than for memory subsets. Compared with non-shared clonotypes, clonotypes shared by all four sorted-subset donors had higher generation probabilities.

The sequence links TRBV6-5 to TRBJ2-7; no D gene call is confident. The sequencing sample was made of memory CD4+ T cells from PBMCs. The cell subset or site label here, explained by the study, means: CD45RA-negative fraction. The receptor comes from a man aged 18 to 30 in good health. Some clones in this sample may be carry-over from other donors' samples. At the DNA level, the sequence is TGTGCCAGCAGCTCACTGCGGCTCTCCGAGCAGTACTTC. Translated, this gives CASSSLRLSEQYF.